This TCR beta chain derives from a study of identical twins. TCRdb independently ran MiXCR on the 5' RACE reads; one entry per CDR3 protein. The sample carries approximately 470,000 distinct CDR3 sequences, approximately 15% recorded once. The germline gives CDR1 SEHNR, CDR2 FQNEAQ (reference sequence). V shed 7 bases, J shed 5 bases, and the junction held 11 bases outside the gene matches. The length of the CDR3 is 16 residues. The sample was also reused in another study, on yellow fever vaccine responses in identical twins.

The gene calls are TRBV7-9 and TRBJ2-2; 9 bases align to TRBD1. The clonotype originates from a woman aged 18-29 years in good health. The sequencing sample was made of CD4+ T cells sorted from blood. CDR3 sequence: CASTDFGQGRTGELFF. CDR3 DNA sequence: TGTGCCAGCACCGACTTTGGACAGGGGAGGACCGGGGAGCTGTTTTTT.